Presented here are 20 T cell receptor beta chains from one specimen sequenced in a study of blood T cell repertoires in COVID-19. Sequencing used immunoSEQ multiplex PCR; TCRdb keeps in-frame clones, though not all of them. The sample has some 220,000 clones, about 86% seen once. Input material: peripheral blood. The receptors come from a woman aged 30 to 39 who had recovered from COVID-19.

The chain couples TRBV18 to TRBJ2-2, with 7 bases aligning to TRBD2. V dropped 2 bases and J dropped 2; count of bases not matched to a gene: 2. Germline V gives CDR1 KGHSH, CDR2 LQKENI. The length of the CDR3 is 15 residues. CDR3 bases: TGTGCCAGCTCACCAAGACTAGCAAACACCGGGGAGCTGTTTTTT. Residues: CASSPRLANTGELFF.

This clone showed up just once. The CDR3 reads CASSGSYGYTF. CDR3 coding DNA: TGTGCCAGCAGCGGGAGTTATGGCTACACCTTC. The chain employs TRBV9 and TRBJ1-2, with no clear D. The CDR3 is made up of 11 amino acids. Trimming pared 3 bases from V and 5 bases from J, leaving 5 bases between. CDR1 SGDLS and CDR2 YYNGEE come from the germline V gene.

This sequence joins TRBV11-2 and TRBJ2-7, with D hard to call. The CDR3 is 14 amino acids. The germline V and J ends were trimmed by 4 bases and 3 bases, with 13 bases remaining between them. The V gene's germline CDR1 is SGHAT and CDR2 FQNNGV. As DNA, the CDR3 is TGTGCCAGCAGCTCGATGTACCCGGGCTACGAGCAGTACTTC. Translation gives CASSSMYPGYEQYF.

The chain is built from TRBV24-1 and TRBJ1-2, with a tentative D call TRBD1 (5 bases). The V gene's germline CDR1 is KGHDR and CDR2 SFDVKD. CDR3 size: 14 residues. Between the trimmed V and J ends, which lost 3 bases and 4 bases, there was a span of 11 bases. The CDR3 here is CATSDAQGGYGYTF. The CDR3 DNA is TGTGCCACCAGTGATGCGCAGGGCGGCTATGGCTACACCTTC.

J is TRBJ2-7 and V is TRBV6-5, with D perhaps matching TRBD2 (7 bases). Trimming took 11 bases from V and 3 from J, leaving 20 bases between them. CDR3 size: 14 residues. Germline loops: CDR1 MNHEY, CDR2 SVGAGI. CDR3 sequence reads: CASYLGGAYYEQYF. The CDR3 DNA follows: TGTGCCTCTTATCTTGGGGGGGCCTACTACGAGCAGTACTTC.

The CDR3 sequence: CASSSSGRPSYEQYF. In DNA form, the CDR3 reads TGTGCCAGCAGCTCTAGCGGGAGGCCCTCCTACGAGCAGTACTTC. The gene calls are TRBV28 and TRBJ2-7; 11 positions match TRBD2. CDR3 length: 15 residues. Germline V gives CDR1 MDHEN, CDR2 SYDVKM. The J segment lost 0 bases and the V segment lost 6 bases, leaving 4 bases of the junction unmatched.

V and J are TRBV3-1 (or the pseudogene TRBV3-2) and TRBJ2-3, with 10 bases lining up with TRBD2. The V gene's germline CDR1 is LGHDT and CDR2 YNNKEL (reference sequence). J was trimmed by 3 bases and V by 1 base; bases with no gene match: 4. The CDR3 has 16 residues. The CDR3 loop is CASSQVSGRTTDTQYF. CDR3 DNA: TGTGCCAGCAGCCAAGTTAGCGGGAGGACTACAGATACGCAGTATTTT.

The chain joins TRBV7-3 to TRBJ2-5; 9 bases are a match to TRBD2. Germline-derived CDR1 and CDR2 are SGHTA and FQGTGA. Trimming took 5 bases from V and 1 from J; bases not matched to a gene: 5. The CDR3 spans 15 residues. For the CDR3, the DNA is TGTGCCAGCAGCCCCAGACTAGCGGCCCAAGAGACCCAGTACTTC. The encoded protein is CASSPRLAAQETQYF.

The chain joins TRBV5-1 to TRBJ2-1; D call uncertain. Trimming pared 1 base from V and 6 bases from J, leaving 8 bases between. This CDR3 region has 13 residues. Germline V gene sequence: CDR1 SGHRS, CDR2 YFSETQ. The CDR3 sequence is CASSLFPGNEQFF. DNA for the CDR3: TGCGCCAGCAGCTTGTTCCCGGGCAATGAGCAGTTCTTC.

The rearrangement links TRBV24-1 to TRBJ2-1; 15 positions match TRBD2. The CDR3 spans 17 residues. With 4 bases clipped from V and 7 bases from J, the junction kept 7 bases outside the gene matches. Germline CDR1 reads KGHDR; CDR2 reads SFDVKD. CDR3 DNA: TGTGCCACCAGTGACCGCTGGACTAGCGGGAGGGGGAATGAGCAGTTCTTC. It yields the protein CATSDRWTSGRGNEQFF.

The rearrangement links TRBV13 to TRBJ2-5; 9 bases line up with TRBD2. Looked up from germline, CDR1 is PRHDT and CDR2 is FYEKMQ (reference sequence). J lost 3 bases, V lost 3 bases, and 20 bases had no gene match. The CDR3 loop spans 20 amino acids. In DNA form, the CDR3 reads TGTGCCAGCAGCTTCGACCGTACGCGGGAGGGCCTGGGTGAGAAAGAGACCCAGTACTTC. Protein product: CASSFDRTREGLGEKETQYF.

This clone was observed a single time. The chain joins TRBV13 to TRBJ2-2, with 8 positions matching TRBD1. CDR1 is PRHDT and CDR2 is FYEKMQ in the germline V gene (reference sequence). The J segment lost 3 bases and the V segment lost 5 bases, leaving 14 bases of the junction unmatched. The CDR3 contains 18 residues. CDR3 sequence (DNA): TGTGCCAGCAGCCCGCAGGGGGCTCCCCTAAGGGACACCGGGGAGCTGTTTTTT. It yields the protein CASSPQGAPLRDTGELFF.

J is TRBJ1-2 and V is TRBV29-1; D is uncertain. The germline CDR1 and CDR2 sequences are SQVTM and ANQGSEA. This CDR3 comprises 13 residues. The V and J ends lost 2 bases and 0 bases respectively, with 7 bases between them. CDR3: CSVEMRANYGYTF. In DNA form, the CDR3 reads TGCAGCGTTGAAATGAGAGCTAACTATGGCTACACCTTC. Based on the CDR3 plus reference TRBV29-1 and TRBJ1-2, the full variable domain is SAVISQKPSRDICQRGTSLTIQCQVDSQVTMMFWYRQQPGQSLTLIATANQGSEATYESGFVIDKFPISRPNLTFSTLTVSNMSPEDSSIYLCSVEMRANYGYTFGSGTRLTVV.

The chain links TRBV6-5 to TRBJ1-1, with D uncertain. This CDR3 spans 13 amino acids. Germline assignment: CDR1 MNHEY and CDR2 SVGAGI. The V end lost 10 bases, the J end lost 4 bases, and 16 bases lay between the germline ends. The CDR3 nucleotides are TGTGCCACCGGTTGGGAGGTGGGCACTGAAGCTTTCTTT. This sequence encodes CATGWEVGTEAFF.

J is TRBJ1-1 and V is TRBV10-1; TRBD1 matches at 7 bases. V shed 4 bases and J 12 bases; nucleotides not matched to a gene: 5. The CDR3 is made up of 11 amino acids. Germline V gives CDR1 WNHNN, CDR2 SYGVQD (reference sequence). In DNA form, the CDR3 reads TGCGCCAGCAGTGCAACAGGGGAAACTTTCTTT. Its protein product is CASSATGETFF.

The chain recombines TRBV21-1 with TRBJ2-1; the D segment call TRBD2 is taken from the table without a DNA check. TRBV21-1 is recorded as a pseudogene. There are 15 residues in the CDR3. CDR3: CANPEIGTSADEQFF. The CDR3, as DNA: TGTGCCAACCCAGAAATAGGGACTAGCGCTGATGAGCAGTTCTTC.

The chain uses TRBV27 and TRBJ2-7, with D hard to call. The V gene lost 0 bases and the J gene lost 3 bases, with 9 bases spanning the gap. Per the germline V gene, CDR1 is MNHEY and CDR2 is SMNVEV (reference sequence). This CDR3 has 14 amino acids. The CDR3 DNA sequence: TGTGCCAGCAGTTTATCGATCGGTTTCTACGAGCAGTACTTC. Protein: CASSLSIGFYEQYF.

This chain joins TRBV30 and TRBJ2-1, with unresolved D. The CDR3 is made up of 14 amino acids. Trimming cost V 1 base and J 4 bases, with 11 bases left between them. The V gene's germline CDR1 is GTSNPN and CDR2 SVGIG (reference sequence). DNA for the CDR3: TGTGCCTGGAGTGGGGCTCGCTATTACAATGAGCAGTTCTTC. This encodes CAWSGARYYNEQFF. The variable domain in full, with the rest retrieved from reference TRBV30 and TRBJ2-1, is SQTIHQWPATLVQPVGSPLSLECTVEGTSNPNLYWYRQAAGRGLQLLFYSVGIGQISSEVPQNLSASRPQDRQFILSSKKLLLSDSGFYLCAWSGARYYNEQFFGPGTRLTVL.

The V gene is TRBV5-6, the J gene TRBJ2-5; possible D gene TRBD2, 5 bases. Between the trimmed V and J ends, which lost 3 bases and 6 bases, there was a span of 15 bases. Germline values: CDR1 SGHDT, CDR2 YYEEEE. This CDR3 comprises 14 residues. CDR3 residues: CASSSTGFGKTQYF. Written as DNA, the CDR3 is TGTGCCAGCAGCTCAACGGGGTTTGGCAAGACCCAGTACTTC.

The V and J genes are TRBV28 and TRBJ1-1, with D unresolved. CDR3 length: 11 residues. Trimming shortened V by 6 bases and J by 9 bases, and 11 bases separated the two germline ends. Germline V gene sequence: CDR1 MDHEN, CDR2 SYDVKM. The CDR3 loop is CASRDRVQAFF. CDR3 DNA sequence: TGTGCCAGCAGAGACCGGGTCCAAGCTTTCTTT.